This TCR beta chain was identified in a study of CD8+ T cells in alopecia areata. Regarding the study as a whole: Across lesional scalp, and particularly alopecia totalis/universalis, clonality surpassed that of normal scalp.

The germline V gene has CDR1 LGHNA and CDR2 YNFKEQ. V dropped 0 bases and J dropped 5 bases, with 8 bases sitting between them. The CDR3 is 13 residues long. About this clone: Its specificity is not known.

The authors extracted RNA and reverse transcribed it into cDNA as the sequencing template. Assay: immunoSEQ multiplex PCR; the TCRdb copy retains only in-frame clones and omits some. This sample has approximately 150,000 clones; 67% occur once, and the top ten carry about an eighth. This TCR came from a human donor with alopecia areata. V is TRBV4-2 and J is TRBJ2-7, with D hard to call. The sample consisted of CD8+ T cells sorted from blood, taken at week 0. CDR3 amino acids: CASSQEADDEQYF. The CDR3 bases are TGTGCCAGCAGCCAAGAGGCAGATGACGAGCAGTACTTC.